Listed below are T cell receptor beta chains from one sample, sequenced in a study of blood T cells in healthy people across ages. TCRdb reprocessed the 5' RACE reads via MiXCR and lists one record per CDR3 protein. The table has just under 900,000 distinct CDR3 sequences, around 30% seen once. The material sequenced was blood. These receptors all come from an elderly woman in good health. CDR3s include the opening cysteine and the closing phenylalanine or tryptophan. The D gene is left open where the match is weak. Rows give clone size only sometimes, using once, few, many, or a class for an expanded clone.

D gene: NA
J gene: TRBJ1-4
clone size: many
V gene: TRBV7-9
CDR3 protein: CASSRGSNEKLFF
CDR3 DNA: TGTGCCAGCAGCAGGGGCTCGAATGAAAAACTGTTTTTT

D gene: TRBD1
J gene: TRBJ2-7
clone size: NA
V gene: TRBV6-1
CDR3 protein: CASLGGSRDRVHEQYF
CDR3 DNA: TGTGCCAGCCTCGGTGGGTCCAGGGACAGGGTCCACGAGCAGTACTTC

D gene: NA
J gene: TRBJ2-3
clone size: many
V gene: TRBV28
CDR3 protein: CASISGINTDTQYF
CDR3 DNA: TGTGCCAGCATCTCGGGGATTAACACAGATACGCAGTATTTT

D gene: NA
J gene: TRBJ2-3
clone size: few
V gene: TRBV9
CDR3 protein: CASSAEPPESSNVDTQYF
CDR3 DNA: TGTGCCAGCAGCGCAGAACCCCCTGAATCTAGTAATGTCGATACGCAGTATTTT

D gene: TRBD2
J gene: TRBJ2-5
clone size: once
V gene: TRBV6-6
CDR3 protein: CASSLAGGLEQYF
CDR3 DNA: TGTGCCAGCAGTCTAGCGGGGGGGCTGGAACAGTACTTC

D gene: TRBD1
J gene: TRBJ1-5
clone size: NA
V gene: TRBV28
CDR3 protein: CASRRQGNNQPQHF
CDR3 DNA: TGTGCCAGCAGGCGACAGGGGAACAATCAGCCCCAGCATTTT

D gene: TRBD2
J gene: TRBJ2-3
clone size: many
V gene: TRBV5-4
CDR3 protein: CASRTKGTSGVLNTQYF
CDR3 DNA: TGTGCCAGCAGAACAAAGGGGACTAGCGGGGTTCTAAATACGCAGTATTTT

D gene: NA
J gene: TRBJ2-7
clone size: many
V gene: TRBV7-2
CDR3 protein: CASSLDPSSYEQYF
CDR3 DNA: TGTGCCAGCAGTTTGGACCCTAGCTCCTACGAGCAGTACTTC

D gene: NA
J gene: TRBJ1-1
clone size: NA
V gene: TRBV20-1
CDR3 protein: CSARGQADTEAFF
CDR3 DNA: TGCAGTGCTAGAGGACAGGCCGACACTGAAGCTTTCTTT

D gene: TRBD1
J gene: TRBJ1-2
clone size: many
V gene: TRBV10-2
CDR3 protein: CASKRQVGQGNFPGNGYTF
CDR3 DNA: TGCGCCAGCAAGAGACAGGTCGGACAGGGTAATTTCCCCGGCAATGGCTACACCTTC

D gene: TRBD1
J gene: TRBJ2-7
clone size: NA
V gene: TRBV20-1
CDR3 protein: CSARPTGHYEQYF
CDR3 DNA: TGCAGTGCTAGGCCGACAGGGCACTACGAGCAGTACTTC

D gene: NA
J gene: TRBJ2-7
clone size: many
V gene: TRBV5-1
CDR3 protein: CASSLAAGTPYEQYF
CDR3 DNA: TGCGCCAGCAGCTTGGCGGCAGGGACGCCCTACGAGCAGTACTTC

D gene: NA
J gene: TRBJ1-1
clone size: few
V gene: TRBV29-1
CDR3 protein: CSVENGLNTEAFF
CDR3 DNA: TGCAGCGTTGAAAACGGATTGAACACTGAAGCTTTCTTT

D gene: NA
J gene: TRBJ2-7
clone size: many
V gene: TRBV7-2
CDR3 protein: CASSLDRDSYEQYF
CDR3 DNA: TGTGCCAGCAGCTTAGATCGGGATTCCTACGAGCAGTACTTC

D gene: TRBD1
J gene: TRBJ2-1
clone size: many
V gene: TRBV7-2
CDR3 protein: CASSSKTQGAWVGEQFF
CDR3 DNA: TGTGCCAGCAGCTCCAAAACACAGGGGGCGTGGGTCGGGGAGCAGTTCTTC

D gene: NA
J gene: TRBJ2-2
clone size: few
V gene: TRBV5-1
CDR3 protein: CASSLAGVSGMIGELFF
CDR3 DNA: TGCGCCAGCAGCTTGGCCGGGGTGTCAGGGATGATCGGGGAGCTGTTTTTT

D gene: TRBD1
J gene: TRBJ2-3
clone size: NA
V gene: TRBV6-2/TRBV6-3
CDR3 protein: CASSLMGQVTDTQYF
CDR3 DNA: TGTGCCAGCAGTCTGATGGGACAGGTCACAGATACGCAGTATTTT

D gene: NA
J gene: TRBJ1-4
clone size: few
V gene: TRBV7-2
CDR3 protein: CTSSVGGKSTNEKLFF
CDR3 DNA: TGTACCAGCAGCGTCGGGGGGAAGTCAACTAATGAAAAACTGTTTTTT

D gene: NA
J gene: TRBJ2-3
clone size: many
V gene: TRBV20-1
CDR3 protein: CSARIVVTQGTDTQYF
CDR3 DNA: TGCAGTGCTAGGATCGTCGTAACCCAGGGCACAGATACGCAGTATTTT

D gene: NA
J gene: TRBJ1-2
clone size: NA
V gene: TRBV7-2
CDR3 protein: CASSLGGSASLGYTF
CDR3 DNA: TGTGCCAGCAGCTTGGGAGGGAGCGCCTCTCTAGGCTACACCTTC

D gene: TRBD1
J gene: TRBJ1-1
clone size: NA
V gene: TRBV4-3
CDR3 protein: CASSPGQGDTEAFF
CDR3 DNA: TGCGCCAGCAGCCCGGGACAGGGGGACACTGAAGCTTTCTTT

D gene: TRBD1
J gene: TRBJ1-1
clone size: many
V gene: TRBV5-1
CDR3 protein: CASKTGMNTEAFF
CDR3 DNA: TGCGCCAGCAAGACAGGGATGAACACTGAAGCTTTCTTT

D gene: TRBD2
J gene: TRBJ2-5
clone size: NA
V gene: TRBV6-1
CDR3 protein: CASTRQRGGWQETQYF
CDR3 DNA: TGTGCCAGCACCCGGCAGCGGGGTGGGTGGCAAGAGACCCAGTACTTC

D gene: NA
J gene: TRBJ1-2
clone size: many
V gene: TRBV5-1
CDR3 protein: CASSSRADSNPGHGYTF
CDR3 DNA: TGCGCCAGCAGCTCTCGAGCGGACTCCAACCCGGGCCACGGCTACACCTTC

D gene: NA
J gene: TRBJ2-7
clone size: NA
V gene: TRBV5-1
CDR3 protein: CASSFGQGAFYEQYF
CDR3 DNA: NA

D gene: TRBD1
J gene: TRBJ1-5
clone size: many
V gene: TRBV4-3
CDR3 protein: CASSRDRGLQPQHF
CDR3 DNA: TGCGCCAGCAGTCGGGACAGGGGGCTGCAGCCCCAGCATTTT

D gene: NA
J gene: TRBJ2-2
clone size: NA
V gene: TRBV24-1
CDR3 protein: CATSDPSRRVGELFF
CDR3 DNA: TGTGCCACCAGTGATCCCTCGCGGCGCGTCGGGGAGCTGTTTTTT

D gene: TRBD2
J gene: TRBJ2-3
clone size: few
V gene: TRBV7-2
CDR3 protein: CASSLVGGEVRHTQYF
CDR3 DNA: TGTGCCAGCAGCTTAGTTGGGGGGGAGGTTAGACATACGCAGTATTTT

D gene: TRBD1
J gene: TRBJ1-2
clone size: many
V gene: TRBV28
CDR3 protein: CASSLPWDSPYGYTF
CDR3 DNA: TGTGCCAGCAGTTTACCATGGGACAGTCCCTATGGCTACACCTTC

D gene: NA
J gene: TRBJ2-1
clone size: NA
V gene: TRBV28
CDR3 protein: CASRNRGGINEQFF
CDR3 DNA: TGTGCCAGCAGGAACAGGGGAGGGATCAATGAGCAGTTCTTC

D gene: NA
J gene: TRBJ2-3
clone size: many
V gene: TRBV5-1
CDR3 protein: CASSLDLATDTQYF
CDR3 DNA: TGCGCCAGCAGCTTGGACTTGGCCACAGATACGCAGTATTTT

D gene: TRBD2
J gene: TRBJ2-5
clone size: many
V gene: TRBV7-8
CDR3 protein: CASSVEKGTRQETQYF
CDR3 DNA: TGTGCCAGCAGCGTAGAAAAAGGGACTAGACAAGAGACCCAGTACTTC

D gene: TRBD1
J gene: TRBJ2-5
clone size: NA
V gene: TRBV6-5
CDR3 protein: CASTTGGYETQYF
CDR3 DNA: TGTGCCAGCACTACAGGGGGATATGAGACCCAGTACTTC

D gene: TRBD1
J gene: TRBJ2-6
clone size: few
V gene: TRBV7-9
CDR3 protein: CASSSTFTGGLLSGANVLTF
CDR3 DNA: TGTGCCAGCAGCTCTACATTTACAGGGGGCCTACTGTCTGGGGCCAACGTCCTGACTTTC

D gene: NA
J gene: TRBJ2-3
clone size: many
V gene: TRBV6-5
CDR3 protein: CASSPGRVVDTQYF
CDR3 DNA: TGTGCCAGCAGTCCGGGGCGCGTCGTAGATACGCAGTATTTT

D gene: NA
J gene: TRBJ2-3
clone size: many
V gene: TRBV6-2/TRBV6-3
CDR3 protein: CASSWALDDTQYF
CDR3 DNA: TGTGCCAGCAGTTGGGCCTTAGATGATACGCAGTATTTT

D gene: NA
J gene: TRBJ1-1
clone size: once
V gene: TRBV5-1
CDR3 protein: CASSLVPRASTVGDTEAFF
CDR3 DNA: TGCGCCAGCAGCTTGGTCCCCAGGGCCAGTACGGTCGGGGACACTGAAGCTTTCTTT

D gene: TRBD1
J gene: TRBJ2-7
clone size: many
V gene: TRBV12-3/TRBV12-4
CDR3 protein: CASSTSGTGGYEQYF
CDR3 DNA: TGTGCCAGCAGTACCTCGGGGACAGGGGGCTACGAGCAGTACTTC

D gene: TRBD1
J gene: TRBJ2-7
clone size: NA
V gene: TRBV29-1
CDR3 protein: CSVARGQIYNEQYF
CDR3 DNA: TGCAGCGTTGCCAGGGGGCAGATATACAATGAGCAGTACTTC

D gene: NA
J gene: TRBJ2-1
clone size: NA
V gene: TRBV20-1
CDR3 protein: CSALGGRRVRSYNEQFF
CDR3 DNA: TGCAGTGCTTTGGGGGGCCGGCGGGTCCGCTCCTACAATGAGCAGTTCTTC

D gene: TRBD1
J gene: TRBJ1-2
clone size: NA
V gene: TRBV9
CDR3 protein: CASSADPGTGGGFGYGYTF
CDR3 DNA: TGTGCCAGCAGCGCAGACCCGGGGACAGGGGGCGGATTCGGCTATGGCTACACCTTC

D gene: TRBD1
J gene: TRBJ2-4
clone size: many
V gene: TRBV24-1
CDR3 protein: CATSDPGQGPNIQYF
CDR3 DNA: TGTGCCACCAGTGACCCCGGACAGGGGCCAAACATTCAGTACTTC

D gene: NA
J gene: TRBJ2-3
clone size: NA
V gene: TRBV29-1
CDR3 protein: CSVEVQVNADTQYF
CDR3 DNA: TGCAGCGTTGAAGTACAGGTTAACGCAGATACGCAGTATTTT

D gene: TRBD2
J gene: TRBJ2-2
clone size: many
V gene: TRBV5-1
CDR3 protein: CASSLSGRETGELFF
CDR3 DNA: TGCGCCAGCAGCTTGTCCGGGAGGGAAACCGGGGAGCTGTTTTTT

D gene: TRBD1
J gene: TRBJ1-2
clone size: NA
V gene: TRBV6-5
CDR3 protein: CASSYSTGQGSVGYGYTF
CDR3 DNA: TGTGCCAGCAGTTACTCGACAGGACAGGGGTCGGTTGGCTATGGCTACACCTTC

D gene: NA
J gene: TRBJ2-2
clone size: NA
V gene: TRBV2
CDR3 protein: CASGWQRTGELFF
CDR3 DNA: TGTGCCAGCGGGTGGCAGCGCACCGGGGAGCTGTTTTTT

D gene: NA
J gene: TRBJ1-1
clone size: few
V gene: TRBV6-2/TRBV6-3
CDR3 protein: CASTFGGERGRNTEAFF
CDR3 DNA: TGTGCCAGCACCTTTGGAGGGGAAAGGGGTCGGAACACTGAAGCTTTCTTT

D gene: NA
J gene: TRBJ2-1
clone size: many
V gene: TRBV6-2/TRBV6-3
CDR3 protein: CASTKGQTYNEQFF
CDR3 DNA: TGTGCCAGCACCAAGGGCCAAACCTACAATGAGCAGTTCTTC

D gene: NA
J gene: TRBJ2-1
clone size: many
V gene: TRBV6-5
CDR3 protein: CASSETGINEQFF
CDR3 DNA: TGTGCCAGCAGTGAGACAGGAATCAATGAGCAGTTCTTC

D gene: NA
J gene: TRBJ2-6
clone size: NA
V gene: TRBV7-2
CDR3 protein: CASSLSDAGANVLTF
CDR3 DNA: TGTGCCAGCAGCTTGAGTGATGCTGGGGCCAACGTCCTGACTTTC

D gene: NA
J gene: TRBJ2-1
clone size: few
V gene: TRBV5-1
CDR3 protein: CASNLEGDLSYNEQFF
CDR3 DNA: TGCGCCAGCAATTTGGAGGGGGATTTGTCCTACAATGAGCAGTTCTTC

D gene: TRBD1
J gene: TRBJ2-7
clone size: NA
V gene: TRBV24-1
CDR3 protein: CATSVPGQGASSYNEQYF
CDR3 DNA: TGTGCCACCAGTGTTCCGGGACAGGGGGCGAGCTCCTACAATGAGCAGTACTTC

D gene: TRBD1
J gene: TRBJ2-5
clone size: many
V gene: TRBV4-1
CDR3 protein: CASSHPGTGEETQYF
CDR3 DNA: TGCGCCAGCAGCCACCCCGGGACAGGGGAAGAGACCCAGTACTTC

D gene: NA
J gene: TRBJ2-1
clone size: many
V gene: TRBV20-1
CDR3 protein: CSARGRGSGAYNEQFF
CDR3 DNA: TGCAGTGCTAGAGGTCGGGGGTCGGGGGCCTACAATGAGCAGTTCTTC

D gene: TRBD1
J gene: TRBJ1-4
clone size: few
V gene: TRBV30
CDR3 protein: CAWSVGTATNEKLFF
CDR3 DNA: TGTGCCTGGAGTGTAGGGACAGCAACTAATGAAAAACTGTTTTTT